This T cell receptor (beta chain) was recorded in a study of vaccination effects on CD4 cells after COVID-19. Turning to this clone: The antigen is unknown.

Produced via immunoSEQ multiplex PCR; TCRdb's table is partial and in-frame only. The sample holds 20,000 to 25,000 clones, roughly 70% seen once. The CDR3 covers 19 residues. CDR1 and CDR2 from the germline V gene are MGHRA and YSYEKL. V dropped 2 bases and J dropped 0; count of bases not matched to a gene: 16. Viral peptide pools were used in the ViraFEST assay to expand antigen-specific CD4+ T cells, and sequencing came afterward. Subsequent to less than twelve days of culture, CD4+ T cells were isolated. According to the study, vaccine recipients showed no prior SARS-CoV-2 infection and negative nucleocapsid antibodies. With 10 ug/ml peptides and about 10 IU/ml IL-2, a few million PBMC per well were cultured. IL-2 medium supplanted half the medium on days 3 and 7. Study results and caveats: The study found marked clonal contraction of infection- and vaccine-induced clones late after vaccination. Convalescent patients numbered few in the study; early post-infection timepoints were missing entirely.

The chain recombines TRBV4-1 with TRBJ2-7; TRBD2 matches 7 bases. The TCR sequence derives from a human donor who received a COVID-19 vaccine. The sequences come from CD4+ T cells from PBMCs cultured with SARS-CoV-2 spike peptides, collected before COVID-19 vaccination. The CDR3: CASSQIQTSSGTSSYEQYF. CDR3 in DNA: TGCGCCAGCAGCCAAATCCAAACTTCTAGCGGTACTAGCTCCTACGAGCAGTACTTC.